This T cell receptor (beta chain) is from a study of blood T cell repertoires in COVID-19. In the study overall: The analysed material was cDNA or gDNA that came from T cells, B-cell-depleted T cells, or PBMCs.

The CDR3 length is 14 residues. The V gene's germline CDR1 is LGHDT and CDR2 YNNKEL (reference sequence). Losses at the gene ends were 5 bases for V and 1 base for J; bases not matched to a gene: 4. Adults between about 18 and 95 years of age took part from under 30 US areas. Membership in each cohort depended on participant-reported clinical history. Data came from immunoSEQ multiplex PCR; TCRdb stores just in-frame clones and leaves some out. The data show about 190,000 clones, around 85% seen once. Sequencing was done on a sample of PBMCs or T cells enriched from blood (not recorded which). This sequence originates from a woman aged 25 to 39 who had recovered from COVID-19. This chain connects TRBV3-1 (or the pseudogene TRBV3-2) to TRBJ1-1; 7 bases map to TRBD1. Here the CDR3 DNA reads TGTGCCAGCAGCAACCGGGACAGGAACACTGAAGCTTTCTTT. Protein sequence: CASSNRDRNTEAFF.